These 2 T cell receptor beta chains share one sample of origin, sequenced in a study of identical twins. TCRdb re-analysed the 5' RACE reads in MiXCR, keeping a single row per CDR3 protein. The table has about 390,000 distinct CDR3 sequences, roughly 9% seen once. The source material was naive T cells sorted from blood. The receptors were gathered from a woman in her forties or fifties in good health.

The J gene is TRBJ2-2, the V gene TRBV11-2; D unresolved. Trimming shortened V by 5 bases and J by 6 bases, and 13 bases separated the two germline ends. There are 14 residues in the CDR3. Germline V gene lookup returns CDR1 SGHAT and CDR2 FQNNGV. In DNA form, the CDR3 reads TGTGCCAGCAGCCAGTGGCCGGTGGCCGGGGAGCTGTTTTTT. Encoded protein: CASSQWPVAGELFF.

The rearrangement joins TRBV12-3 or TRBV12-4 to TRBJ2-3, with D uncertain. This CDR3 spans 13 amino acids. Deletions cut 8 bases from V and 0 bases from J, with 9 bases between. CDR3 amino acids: CASGQTSTDTQYF. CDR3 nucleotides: TGTGCCAGCGGTCAGACCAGCACAGATACGCAGTATTTT.